Listed here are 30 T cell receptor beta chains from one sample, sequenced in a study of blood T cell repertoires in COVID-19. Sequencing used immunoSEQ multiplex PCR; TCRdb keeps in-frame clones, though not all of them. The repertoire holds over 130,000 clones, with about 80% as singletons. The specimen sequenced was peripheral blood. The source is a human donor in a cohort sampled during active COVID-19.

The chain couples TRBV14 to TRBJ1-2; 7 nucleotides line up with TRBD1. CDR3 length: 17 amino acids. Germline-derived CDR1 and CDR2 are SGHDN and FVKESK. Germline trimming cut 0 bases from V and 1 base from J; bases unmatched to any gene: 8. The CDR3 loop reads CASSQDSGTVINYGYTF. The DNA of the CDR3 is TGTGCCAGCAGCCAAGATTCCGGGACAGTTATTAACTATGGCTACACCTTC.

The rearrangement uses TRBV11-2 and TRBJ2-1; no clear D. V was clipped by 2 bases and J by 8 bases, with 13 bases between them. In germline, CDR1 is SGHAT, CDR2 FQNNGV. The length of the CDR3 is 14 residues. CDR3 nucleotide sequence: TGTGCCAGCAGCTTAACCCTAGTCACGGATGAGCAGTTCTTC. Translated: CASSLTLVTDEQFF.

This clone was counted a single time. V and J are TRBV12-3 or TRBV12-4 and TRBJ1-3; D gene ambiguous. Trimming pared 5 bases from V and 8 bases from J, leaving 13 bases between. This CDR3 region has 13 residues. CDR3 residues: CASSRLVGHTIYF. CDR3 sequence (DNA): TGTGCCAGCAGTCGCCTAGTAGGTCACACCATATATTTT.

This clone was detected only once. The chain uses TRBV7-2 and TRBJ2-3, with D hard to call. V was shortened by 0 bases and J by 4 bases, with 11 bases between the two germline ends. Per the germline V gene, CDR1 is SGHTA and CDR2 is FQGNSA. The CDR3 is 15 amino acids. CDR3 in DNA: TGTGCCAGCAGCTTAGCGCCTAGGCGCCCAGATACGCAGTATTTT. Translation gives CASSLAPRRPDTQYF.

This chain connects TRBV7-2 to TRBJ2-3; TRBD2 agrees at 11 bases. CDR3 length: 17 residues. Germline trimming cut 2 bases from V and 5 bases from J; bases unmatched to any gene: 9. The germline gives CDR1 SGHTA, CDR2 FQGNSA. CDR3 coding DNA: TGTGCCAGCAGCTTACAAGGTAGCGGGGGGGCCCAAGATACGCAGTATTTT. The encoded protein is CASSLQGSGGAQDTQYF.

The rearrangement links TRBV5-1 to TRBJ1-2, with a weak D call TRBD1 (5 bases). With 2 bases removed from V and 8 bases from J, the gap between germline ends came to 13 bases. Per the germline V gene, CDR1 is SGHRS and CDR2 is YFSETQ. This CDR3 is 13 amino acids long. The CDR3 here is CASSFQGLGGYTF. The CDR3 region has the DNA TGCGCCAGCAGCTTCCAGGGCCTGGGGGGCTACACCTTC.

DNA for the CDR3: TGTGCCAGCAGTGAAGAGGACACAGGATATGGCTACACCTTC. Its protein product is CASSEEDTGYGYTF. This chain joins TRBV2 and TRBJ1-2; tentatively, D is TRBD1 (5 bases). CDR1 SNHLY and CDR2 FYNNEI come from the germline V gene. This CDR3 region has 14 residues. V lost 1 base, J lost 5 bases, and 11 bases lay in between. The entire variable domain, with the rest obtained from reference TRBV2 and TRBJ1-2, is as follows: EPEVTQTPSHQVTQMGQEVILRCVPISNHLYFYWYRQILGQKVEFLVSFYNNEISEKSEIFDDQFSVERPDGSNFTLKIRSTKLEDSAMYFCASSEEDTGYGYTFGSGTRLTVV.

This sequence joins TRBV28 and TRBJ1-5, with a weak D call TRBD1 (6 bases). With 6 bases removed from V and 2 bases from J, the gap between germline ends came to 17 bases. CDR1 is MDHEN, CDR2 SYDVKM, per germline. The CDR3 is made up of 16 amino acids. CDR3 loop: CASRPTQGSGNQPQHF. The CDR3 coding sequence is TGTGCCAGCAGACCTACACAGGGATCGGGCAATCAGCCCCAGCATTTT.

This chain uses TRBV7-2 with TRBJ2-3; 10 bases line up with TRBD2. The CDR3 runs 16 residues. V trimming: 5 bases; J trimming: 3 bases; junction bases outside the gene matches: 8. Germline V gene lookup returns CDR1 SGHTA and CDR2 FQGNSA. The CDR3 DNA follows: TGTGCCAGCAGCCCAAAGCGGGGGGGCGAAACAGATACGCAGTATTTT. It yields the protein CASSPKRGGETDTQYF.

This chain joins TRBV19 and TRBJ2-2; TRBD1 matches 7 bases. The CDR3 spans 12 residues. The germline gives CDR1 LNHDA, CDR2 SQIVND (reference sequence). Trimming cost V 9 bases and J 5 bases; bases outside gene matches: 3. CDR3 nucleotides: TGTGCCAGCGGACAGGCTACCGGGGAGCTGTTTTTT. Protein sequence: CASGQATGELFF.

The chain is built from TRBV25-1 and TRBJ1-1, with D perhaps TRBD1 (6 bases). The CDR3 runs 14 residues. Germline-derived CDR1 and CDR2 are MGHDK and SYGVNS. Trimming took 5 bases from V and 7 from J, leaving 17 bases between them. CDR3 sequence reads: CASSQAGALLEAFF. CDR3 nucleotide sequence: TGTGCCAGCAGTCAGGCAGGGGCCCTCCTTGAAGCTTTCTTT. Using reference TRBV25-1 and TRBJ1-1 for the parts outside the CDR3, the full variable domain is EADIYQTPRYLVIGTGKKITLECSQTMGHDKMYWYQQDPGMELHLIHYSYGVNSTEKGDLSSESTVSRIRTEHFPLTLESARPSHTSQYLCASSQAGALLEAFFGQGTRLTVV.

The J gene is TRBJ1-4, the V gene TRBV2; no clear D gene. Germline CDR1 and CDR2: SNHLY and FYNNEI. The ends were cut back, 5 bases at V and 0 bases at J, with 7 bases in the middle. The CDR3 sequence is 14 residues long. Here the CDR3 DNA reads TGTGCCAGCAGTCCACGGTCAACTAATGAAAAACTGTTTTTT. It translates to CASSPRSTNEKLFF.

The rearrangement uses TRBV5-4 and TRBJ1-2; 7 bases line up with TRBD1. The CDR3 consists of 15 residues. V was clipped by 3 bases and J by 0 bases; unmatched bases: 5. Germline CDR1 SGHNT, CDR2 YYREEE (reference sequence). CDR3 protein: CASSYPGTANYGYTF. The CDR3 DNA is TGTGCCAGCAGCTACCCCGGGACAGCTAACTATGGCTACACCTTC. Filled out from reference TRBV5-4 and TRBJ1-2, the complete variable domain reads ETGVTQSPTHLIKTRGQQVTLRCSSQSGHNTVSWYQQALGQGPQFIFQYYREEENGRGNFPPRFSGLQFPNYSSELNVNALELDDSALYLCASSYPGTANYGYTFGSGTRLTVV.

CDR3 in DNA: TGTGCCAGCAGGAGGGACTTGAACACTGAAGCTTTCTTT. Encoded protein: CASRRDLNTEAFF. J is TRBJ1-1 and V is TRBV6-6; the D gene is possibly TRBD1 (5 bases). This CDR3 is 13 amino acids long. V lost 6 bases, J lost 0 bases, and 8 bases lay in between. Germline V gene sequence: CDR1 MNHNY, CDR2 SVGAGI (reference sequence).

This chain connects TRBV19 to TRBJ1-5, with a weak D call TRBD1 (6 bases). Deletions cut 10 bases from V and 9 bases from J, with 25 bases between. Germline CDR1 and CDR2: LNHDA and SQIVND (reference sequence). The CDR3 covers 15 residues. CDR3 region: CATTAGGQYSSPQHF. The DNA of the CDR3 is TGTGCCACCACCGCGGGGGGGCAGTACTCGTCGCCCCAGCATTTT.

This sequence joins TRBV15 and TRBJ1-6; 7 positions agree with TRBD1. Germline CDR1 is LNHNV and CDR2 is YYDKDF (reference sequence). V gave up 1 base and J gave up 7 bases; unmatched junction bases: 7. The CDR3 is made up of 16 amino acids. The CDR3 loop reads CATSRGGTVSNSPLHF. CDR3 sequence (DNA): TGTGCCACCAGCAGAGGGGGGACAGTTTCCAATTCACCCCTCCACTTT.

The V and J genes are TRBV5-1 and TRBJ1-2; TRBD1 matches 11 bases. Germline V gene lookup returns CDR1 SGHRS and CDR2 YFSETQ. The junction had 9 bases not matched to a gene; V was cut back by 4 bases and J by 4 bases. This CDR3 has 16 amino acids. CDR3 DNA: TGCGCCAGCAGCCGGGACAGGGGGGAGATTAGCTATGGCTACACCTTC. Its protein is CASSRDRGEISYGYTF.

The chain employs TRBV14 and TRBJ2-1; 9 positions match TRBD1. CDR1 is SGHDN, CDR2 FVKESK, per germline. V shed 1 base, J shed 8 bases, and the junction held 9 bases outside the gene matches. The length of the CDR3 is 16 residues. The CDR3 reads CASSQVGGTGSHEQFF. The CDR3 DNA sequence: TGTGCCAGCAGCCAAGTAGGGGGGACAGGGTCCCATGAGCAGTTCTTC.

The chain carries TRBV27 and TRBJ2-2; the D is unclear. Germline V gene sequence: CDR1 MNHEY, CDR2 SMNVEV (reference sequence). This CDR3 region has 14 residues. Trimming took 2 bases from V and 1 from J, leaving 5 bases between them. CDR3: CASSLAGNTGELFF. CDR3 nucleotide sequence: TGTGCCAGCAGTTTAGCAGGGAACACCGGGGAGCTGTTTTTT.

V gene TRBV3-1 (or the pseudogene TRBV3-2) combines with J gene TRBJ1-4; TRBD1 might be the D (5 bases). The CDR3 runs to 16 residues. Looked up from germline, CDR1 is LGHDT and CDR2 is YNNKEL (reference sequence). V shed 0 bases and J shed 5 bases, with 13 bases lying between them. The CDR3 protein is CASSQDRGLLNEKLFF. The CDR3 DNA sequence: TGTGCCAGCAGCCAAGATAGGGGCCTCCTAAATGAAAAACTGTTTTTT.

The V gene is TRBV5-1, the J gene TRBJ1-4, with TRBD1 as a possible D gene (5 bases). This CDR3 region has 13 residues. CDR1 is SGHRS and CDR2 is YFSETQ in the germline V gene. Trimming stripped 7 bases from V and 5 bases from J, with 12 bases between. The CDR3 here is CASSETGNEKLFF. The CDR3 coding sequence is TGCGCCAGCTCAGAAACAGGCAATGAAAAACTGTTTTTT. The full variable domain, its missing parts supplied by reference TRBV5-1 and TRBJ1-4, is KAGVTQTPRYLIKTRGQQVTLSCSPISGHRSVSWYQQTPGQGLQFLFEYFSETQRNKGNFPGRFSGRQFSNSRSEMNVSTLELGDSALYLCASSETGNEKLFFGSGTQLSVL.

The chain has TRBV3-1 (or the pseudogene TRBV3-2) and TRBJ2-5; 14 bases are a match to TRBD2. Unmatched junction bases numbered 4, after V lost 5 bases and J lost 5 bases. This CDR3 spans 15 amino acids. The V gene's germline CDR1 is LGHDT and CDR2 YNNKEL (reference sequence). The CDR3 loop is CASSSRLAGGETQYF. The CDR3 DNA follows: TGTGCCAGCAGCTCAAGACTAGCGGGGGGGGAGACCCAGTACTTC.

The genes are TRBV6-4 and TRBJ2-6; D not resolved. This CDR3 contains 14 residues. The V end lost 1 base, the J end lost 4 bases, and 5 bases lay between the germline ends. Germline CDR1 is MRHNA and CDR2 is SNTAGT. Written as DNA, the CDR3 is TGTGCCAGCAGTGACTGGGCGGGGGCCAACGTCCTGACTTTC. It translates to CASSDWAGANVLTF.

The chain recombines TRBV11-3 with TRBJ2-2; TRBD1 matches 9 bases. Per the germline V gene, CDR1 is SGHNT and CDR2 is YENEEA. The CDR3 extends over 17 amino acids. V gave up 1 base and J gave up 0 bases; unmatched junction bases: 3. The chain's CDR3 is CASSLGTGATNTGELFF. CDR3 DNA sequence: TGTGCCAGCAGCTTAGGGACAGGGGCCACGAACACCGGGGAGCTGTTTTTT.

This clone turned up a few times. The chain couples TRBV19 to TRBJ1-5; D is uncertain. The CDR3 extends over 14 amino acids. CDR1 and CDR2 from the germline V gene are LNHDA and SQIVND (reference sequence). Deletions cut 3 bases from V and 6 bases from J, with 12 bases between. The CDR3 spells CASSINAPGQPQHF. CDR3 DNA: TGTGCCAGTAGTATTAATGCACCCGGTCAGCCCCAGCATTTT.

CDR3 loop: CATSDTGVGNEQFF. CDR3 coding DNA: TGTGCCACCAGTGATACAGGGGTAGGCAATGAGCAGTTCTTC. This chain joins TRBV24-1 and TRBJ2-1; 7 bases match TRBD1. There are 14 residues in the CDR3. With 3 bases clipped from V and 6 bases from J, the junction kept 4 bases outside the gene matches. Germline V CDR1 and CDR2: KGHDR, SFDVKD.

CDR3 sequence reads: CASSDLRGGNEKLFF. CDR3 nucleotide sequence: TGTGCCAGCAGCGACCTGCGTGGGGGGAATGAAAAACTGTTTTTT. This chain joins TRBV3-1 (or the pseudogene TRBV3-2) and TRBJ1-4; D may be TRBD1 (5 bases). The CDR3 extends over 15 amino acids. V was shortened by 5 bases and J by 5 bases, with 15 bases between the two germline ends. Germline lookup yields CDR1 LGHDT and CDR2 YNNKEL (reference sequence).

The CDR3: CASSRSPDRYYEQYF. CDR3 bases: TGTGCCAGCAGCCGTAGCCCGGACAGATACTACGAGCAGTACTTC. The rearrangement uses TRBV3-1 (or the pseudogene TRBV3-2) and TRBJ2-7, with a possible D match to TRBD1 (6 bases). Germline V gives CDR1 LGHDT, CDR2 YNNKEL (reference sequence). Trimming took off 4 bases at V and 3 bases at J, with 16 bases between the two ends. The CDR3 covers 15 residues.

The chain employs TRBV3-1 (or the pseudogene TRBV3-2) and TRBJ2-5, with 8 bases lining up with TRBD1. In germline, CDR1 is LGHDT, CDR2 YNNKEL (reference sequence). The V gene end was trimmed by 4 bases and the J gene end by 4 bases; junction bases not matched to a gene: 11. The CDR3 has 16 amino acids. The CDR3 here is CASSPYISGQGETQYF. In DNA form, the CDR3 reads TGTGCCAGCAGCCCATACATTTCCGGACAGGGAGAGACCCAGTACTTC.

The chain recombines TRBV6-5 with TRBJ1-6; D is ambiguous. Trimming removed 0 bases from V and 7 bases from J, with 10 bases in between. This CDR3 is 15 amino acids long. Per germline, CDR1 MNHEY and CDR2 SVGAGI. CDR3 nucleotides: TGTGCCAGCAGTTACTCGTATGGCAGAAATTCACCCCTCCACTTT. The encoded protein is CASSYSYGRNSPLHF.